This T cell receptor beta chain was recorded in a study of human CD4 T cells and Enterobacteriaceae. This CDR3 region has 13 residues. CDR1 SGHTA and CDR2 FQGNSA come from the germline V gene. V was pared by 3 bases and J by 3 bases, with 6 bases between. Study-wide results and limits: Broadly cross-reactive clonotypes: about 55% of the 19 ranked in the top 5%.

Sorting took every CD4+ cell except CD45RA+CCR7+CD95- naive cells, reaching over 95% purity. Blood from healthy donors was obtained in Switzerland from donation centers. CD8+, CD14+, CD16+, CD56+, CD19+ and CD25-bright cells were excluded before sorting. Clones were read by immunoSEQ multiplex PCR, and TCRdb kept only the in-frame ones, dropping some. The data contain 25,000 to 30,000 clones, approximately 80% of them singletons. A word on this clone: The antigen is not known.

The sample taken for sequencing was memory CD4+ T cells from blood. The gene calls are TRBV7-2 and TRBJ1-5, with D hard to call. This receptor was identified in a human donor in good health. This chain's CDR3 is CASSFDFNQPQHF. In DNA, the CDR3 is TGTGCCAGCAGCTTTGACTTCAATCAGCCCCAGCATTTT.